The 26 T cell receptor beta chains in this list originate from one sample, sequenced in a study of beta chain features in type 1 diabetes. Expressed TCRB transcripts were sequenced because the entire RNA isolate underwent reverse transcription. Sequencing used immunoSEQ multiplex PCR; TCRdb keeps in-frame clones, though not all of them. The sample consists of more than 350,000 clones, over 9.5% of them appearing once. The sequenced sample consisted of naive CD4+ T cells from blood. These receptors were obtained from a woman under 30 in good health.

The chain combines TRBV27 with TRBJ2-5; D possibly corresponds to TRBD1 (5 bases). The V gene lost 6 bases and the J gene lost 4 bases, with 15 bases spanning the gap. Germline V lookup: CDR1 MNHEY, CDR2 SMNVEV (reference sequence). The CDR3 length is 14 residues. In DNA form, the CDR3 reads TGTGCCAGCAGACCTTCAGGGAAAGGAGAGACCCAGTACTTC. This sequence encodes CASRPSGKGETQYF.

This clone has just a few counts. The V call is TRBV7-2, the J call TRBJ1-2; D not resolved. Germline-derived CDR1 and CDR2 are SGHTA and FQGNSA. CDR3 length equals 13 residues. The germline V and J ends were trimmed by 5 bases and 4 bases, with 11 bases remaining between them. The CDR3 DNA follows: TGTGCCAGCAGCCCCGGACGCCCCTATGGCTACACCTTC. It yields the protein CASSPGRPYGYTF. The full variable domain, with the rest looked up from reference TRBV7-2 and TRBJ1-2, is GAGVSQSPSNKVTEKGKDVELRCDPISGHTALYWYRQSLGQGLEFLIYFQGNSAPDKSGLPSDRFSAERTGGSVSTLTIQRTQQEDSAVYLCASSPGRPYGYTFGSGTRLTVV.

This clone was seen only a few times. In the same sample, other DNA sequences code for this CDR3. The CDR3 region has the DNA TGCAGCGTTGGGGGACGCATGAACACTGAAGCTTTCTTT. Amino acid sequence: CSVGGRMNTEAFF. The rearrangement links TRBV29-1 to TRBJ1-1; tentative D call: TRBD1 (5 bases). This CDR3 is 13 amino acids long. The V gene lost 4 bases and the J gene lost 0 bases, with 9 bases spanning the gap. The germline V gene encodes CDR1 SQVTM and CDR2 ANQGSEA. Supplemented by reference TRBV29-1 and TRBJ1-1, the full variable domain reads SAVISQKPSRDICQRGTSLTIQCQVDSQVTMMFWYRQQPGQSLTLIATANQGSEATYESGFVIDKFPISRPNLTFSTLTVSNMSPEDSSIYLCSVGGRMNTEAFFGQGTRLTVV.

The chain employs TRBV18 and TRBJ2-7; D remains unclear. The CDR3 is 11 amino acids. Trimming left V 4 bases short and J 6 bases short, with 7 bases between. Germline V gene sequence: CDR1 KGHSH, CDR2 LQKENI. CDR3 DNA sequence: TGTGCCAGCTCACGATTATCCGAGCAGTACTTC. Its protein is CASSRLSEQYF.

This clone has a handful of counts. The chain recombines TRBV11-2 with TRBJ2-1; D tentatively reads TRBD1 or TRBD2 (5 bases each). The CDR3 has 17 amino acids. Between the trimmed V and J ends, which lost 2 bases and 8 bases, there was a span of 22 bases. Germline lookup yields CDR1 SGHAT and CDR2 FQNNGV. CDR3 bases: TGTGCCAGCAGCTTAAAATTTTCGGGTGAAGGGACGGATGAGCAGTTCTTC. It translates to CASSLKFSGEGTDEQFF.

This chain links TRBV4-3 with TRBJ1-1; 11 bases match TRBD1. The germline V gene encodes CDR1 LGHNA and CDR2 YSLEER. Unmatched junction bases numbered 1, after V lost 3 bases and J lost 7 bases. The CDR3 is 13 amino acids. This chain's CDR3 is CASSQGQGVEAFF. DNA for the CDR3: TGCGCCAGCAGCCAGGGACAGGGGGTTGAAGCTTTCTTT.

This clone occurred once. The genes are TRBV5-6 and TRBJ2-1; TRBD2 agrees at 11 bases. CDR3 length: 16 amino acids. Germline assignment: CDR1 SGHDT and CDR2 YYEEEE. The junction had 3 bases not matched to a gene; V was cut back by 4 bases and J by 0 bases. The CDR3 region is CASSLTSGSSYNEQFF. The CDR3 nucleotides read TGTGCCAGCAGCCTCACTAGCGGGAGCTCCTACAATGAGCAGTTCTTC.

This chain links TRBV28 with TRBJ2-5, with D maybe TRBD1 (6 bases). V lost 6 bases, J lost 4 bases, and 12 bases lay in between. The CDR3 sequence is 13 residues long. Germline V gene sequence: CDR1 MDHEN, CDR2 SYDVKM. CDR3 protein: CASSGQLTETQYF. DNA for the CDR3: TGTGCCAGCAGCGGACAGCTAACAGAGACCCAGTACTTC.

This clone has more than one count but fewer than ten. J is TRBJ2-1 and V is TRBV29-1, with 7 positions matching TRBD2. The germline V gene encodes CDR1 SQVTM and CDR2 ANQGSEA. This CDR3 spans 13 amino acids. With V trimmed by 7 bases and J by 8 bases, 11 bases remained unmatched. CDR3 sequence reads: CSASLHGGDEQFF. CDR3 sequence (DNA): TGCAGCGCCTCACTTCATGGGGGGGATGAGCAGTTCTTC.

The rearrangement links TRBV9 to TRBJ2-2, with D perhaps TRBD1 (5 bases). Trimming cost V 4 bases and J 3 bases, with 10 bases left between them. This CDR3 comprises 14 residues. Germline V CDR1 and CDR2: SGDLS, YYNGEE. CDR3 protein: CASSTDIYTGELFF. The CDR3 bases are TGTGCCAGCAGCACGGACATTTACACCGGGGAGCTGTTTTTT.

This clone was seen a few times. The V and J genes are TRBV4-3 and TRBJ2-5; TRBD2 might be the D (7 bases). Trimming shortened V by 1 base and J by 7 bases, and 19 bases separated the two germline ends. Germline assignment: CDR1 LGHNA and CDR2 YSLEER. The CDR3 totals 16 residues. The CDR3 DNA reads TGCGCCAGCAGCCAAGCGGGGTCGGGGGGCGTTGGGACCCAGTACTTC. The encoded protein is CASSQAGSGGVGTQYF.

This clone was seen a few times. This chain connects TRBV29-1 to TRBJ1-2; weak D call: TRBD1 (5 bases). The CDR3 length is 14 residues. V lost 7 bases and J 0 bases, leaving 15 bases between the germline ends. Germline CDR1 SQVTM, CDR2 ANQGSEA. The CDR3 DNA follows: TGCAGCGCGCCCGGGGCCGGCTCTAACTATGGCTACACCTTC. This sequence encodes CSAPGAGSNYGYTF.

This clone was observed a handful of times. The chain uses TRBV15 and TRBJ2-1; 12 bases match TRBD2. Germline CDR1 reads LNHNV; CDR2 reads YYDKDF (reference sequence). This CDR3 is 17 amino acids long. Trimming took 2 bases from V and 9 from J; bases not matched to a gene: 11. CDR3: CATSRLGGWTSGVEQFF. The DNA for the CDR3 is TGTGCCACCAGCAGATTGGGAGGGTGGACTAGCGGGGTTGAGCAGTTCTTC.

This clone came up a few times. Other DNA sequences in the same sample also yield this CDR3. This chain uses TRBV7-2 with TRBJ2-2; 11 positions match TRBD2. This CDR3 has 15 amino acids. Trimming at V came to 5 bases and at J to 4 bases, leaving 3 bases not matched to a gene. Germline V lookup: CDR1 SGHTA, CDR2 FQGNSA. The CDR3 DNA follows: TGTGCCAGCAGCCCGGGGACTAGCGGCACCGGGGAGCTGTTTTTT. Translating gives CASSPGTSGTGELFF.

V and J are TRBV15 and TRBJ2-4; maybe TRBD1 (5 bases). Trimming stripped 2 bases from V and 8 bases from J, with 25 bases between. The CDR3 sequence is 18 residues long. The germline V gene encodes CDR1 LNHNV and CDR2 YYDKDF (reference sequence). The CDR3: CATSRKRVRDRVVDIQYF. Written as DNA, the CDR3 is TGTGCCACCAGCAGAAAACGAGTCAGGGATAGAGTTGTGGACATTCAGTACTTC.

The rearrangement joins TRBV11-1 to TRBJ1-1, with D uncertain. CDR1 is SGHAT and CDR2 is FQDESV in the germline V gene (reference sequence). CDR3 size: 13 residues. V lost 5 bases to trimming and J lost 10 bases, with 17 bases between them. CDR3 in amino acids: CASSLRAGPRAFF. CDR3 coding DNA: TGTGCCAGCAGCCTAAGGGCTGGACCCAGAGCTTTCTTT.

This clone was counted only a few times. The chain carries TRBV9 and TRBJ1-1; D unresolved. This CDR3 has 14 amino acids. Germline-derived CDR1 and CDR2 are SGDLS and YYNGEE. Trimming removed 0 bases at V and 3 bases at J, with 9 bases between. CDR3 coding DNA: TGTGCCAGCAGCGTAGTCTGGACGGACACTGAAGCTTTCTTT. Encoded protein: CASSVVWTDTEAFF.

The CDR3 DNA is TGTGCCAGCAGATCGGGGGAGATCGAAGCTTTCTTT. This codes for CASRSGEIEAFF. The chain couples TRBV6-5 to TRBJ1-1; D is perhaps TRBD1 (5 bases). The CDR3 runs 12 residues. Germline-derived CDR1 and CDR2 are MNHEY and SVGAGI. Trimming removed 6 bases from V and 8 bases from J, with 13 bases in between.

Only a few counts were recorded for this clone. The chain links TRBV7-9 to TRBJ2-5; D is unresolved. The CDR3 sequence is 14 residues long. V lost 7 bases and J lost 0, with 12 bases in between. CDR1 is SEHNR, CDR2 FQNEAQ, per germline (reference sequence). The CDR3, as DNA: TGTGCCAGCACCCTCCCGCCGTACCAAGAGACCCAGTACTTC. As protein: CASTLPPYQETQYF.

This clone was counted between two and nine times. The V gene is TRBV29-1, the J gene TRBJ1-1; D is ambiguous. V lost 7 bases and J lost 1, with 10 bases in between. The CDR3 has 12 amino acids. Germline lookup yields CDR1 SQVTM and CDR2 ANQGSEA. CDR3 residues: CSARPANTEAFF. As DNA, the CDR3 is TGCAGCGCCCGCCCGGCGAACACTGAAGCTTTCTTT.

V usage is TRBV29-1 and J usage is TRBJ2-3; TRBD2 matches at 7 bases. CDR1 and CDR2 from the germline V gene are SQVTM and ANQGSEA. V trimming: 1 base; J trimming: 0 bases; junction bases outside the gene matches: 10. The CDR3 is 17 residues long. For the CDR3, the DNA is TGCAGCGTTGAAGTCCACACCCGGGGGGACAGCACAGATACGCAGTATTTT. Encoded protein: CSVEVHTRGDSTDTQYF.

The CDR3 region has the DNA TGTGCCAGCAGCTTAGACGGGCGACTCGATGAAAAACTGTTTTTT. Translating gives CASSLDGRLDEKLFF. The V gene is TRBV7-9, the J gene TRBJ1-4; D unclear. This CDR3 is built from 15 residues. Germline assignment: CDR1 SEHNR and CDR2 FQNEAQ (reference sequence). Trimming pared 1 base from V and 6 bases from J, leaving 12 bases between.

This clone showed up just a few times. The chain joins TRBV7-3 to TRBJ1-2, with TRBD1 identical over 7 bases. The CDR3 consists of 14 residues. CDR1 SGHTA and CDR2 FQGTGA come from the germline V gene. Trimming removed 2 bases from V and 6 bases from J; junction bases left unmatched: 6. The CDR3 region is CASSLRGDRDGYTF. CDR3 in DNA: TGTGCCAGCAGCTTACGAGGGGACAGAGATGGCTACACCTTC.

The chain is built from TRBV28 and TRBJ1-1; D is uncertain. V was trimmed by 5 bases and J by 0 bases, leaving 16 bases between them. Per the germline V gene, CDR1 is MDHEN and CDR2 is SYDVKM. CDR3 length: 16 amino acids. The CDR3 sequence is CASSIPGVVMNTEAFF. The CDR3 bases are TGTGCCAGCAGTATACCGGGAGTCGTCATGAACACTGAAGCTTTCTTT.

This clone was detected only a few times. The chain carries TRBV28 and TRBJ2-1; D is undetermined. Per the germline V gene, CDR1 is MDHEN and CDR2 is SYDVKM. V was cut by 3 bases and J by 3 bases, with 15 bases left in between. The CDR3 totals 16 residues. CDR3 coding DNA: TGTGCCAGCAGTTTCACGGCCAAGACTTTCTACAATGAGCAGTTCTTC. Translation gives CASSFTAKTFYNEQFF.

This clone was detected a few times. This chain links TRBV4-3 with TRBJ2-2, with TRBD2 as a possible D gene (5 bases). Trimming left V 0 bases short and J 7 bases short, with 21 bases between. Germline V lookup: CDR1 LGHNA, CDR2 YSLEER. The CDR3 contains 18 residues. CDR3 protein: CASSQDGRTDVRSGELFF. The CDR3 DNA sequence: TGCGCCAGCAGCCAAGATGGGAGAACGGACGTACGCAGCGGGGAGCTGTTTTTT.